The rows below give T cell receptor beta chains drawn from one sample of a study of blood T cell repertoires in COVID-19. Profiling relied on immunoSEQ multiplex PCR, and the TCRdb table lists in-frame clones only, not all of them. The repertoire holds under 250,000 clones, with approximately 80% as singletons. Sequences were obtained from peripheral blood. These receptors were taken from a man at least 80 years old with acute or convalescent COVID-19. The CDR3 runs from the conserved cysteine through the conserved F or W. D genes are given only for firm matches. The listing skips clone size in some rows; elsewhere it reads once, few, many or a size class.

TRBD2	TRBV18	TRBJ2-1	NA	CASSLAGGPNEQFF	TGTGCCAGCTCACTAGCGGGGGGGCCAAATGAGCAGTTCTTC
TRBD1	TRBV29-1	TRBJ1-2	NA	CSVGDRVDYGYTF	TGCAGCGTAGGGGACAGGGTTGACTATGGCTACACCTTC
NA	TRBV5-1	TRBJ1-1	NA	CASSLSQGWNTEAFF	TGCGCCAGCAGCTTGAGCCAGGGGTGGAACACTGAAGCTTTCTTT
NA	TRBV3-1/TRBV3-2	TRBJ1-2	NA	CASSQKGGDYGYTF	TGTGCCAGCAGCCAGAAGGGAGGGGACTATGGCTACACCTTC
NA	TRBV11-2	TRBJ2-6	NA	CASWEQVLSGANVLTF	TGTGCCAGCTGGGAACAGGTTCTGTCAGGGGCCAACGTCCTGACTTTC
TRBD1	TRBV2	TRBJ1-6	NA	CASSETGGSYNSPLHF	TGTGCCAGCAGCGAAACAGGGGGCTCCTATAATTCACCCCTCCACTTT
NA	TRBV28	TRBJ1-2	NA	CASSFSGDNYGYTF	TGTGCCAGCAGTTTTTCGGGAGATAACTATGGCTACACCTTC
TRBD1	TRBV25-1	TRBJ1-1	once	CASTNAGQGNTEAFF	TGTGCCAGCACTAATGCGGGACAGGGGAACACTGAAGCTTTCTTT
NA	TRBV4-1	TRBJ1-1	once	CASSQEEAAKGATEAFF	TGCGCCAGCAGCCAAGAAGAGGCAGCCAAAGGGGCCACTGAAGCTTTCTTT
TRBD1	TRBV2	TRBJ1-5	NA	CASSVRQGVSVHLSNQPQHF	TGTGCCAGCAGTGTAAGACAGGGGGTGTCCGTTCACCTTAGCAATCAGCCCCAGCATTTT
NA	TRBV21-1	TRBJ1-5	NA	CASSKNGGGTGNGIGNQPQHF	TGTGCCAGCAGCAAAAATGGGGGGGGGACAGGGAATGGAATTGGCAATCAGCCCCAGCATTTT
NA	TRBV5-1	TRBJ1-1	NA	CASSLGGAGEAFF	TGCGCCAGCAGCTTAGGAGGGGCGGGTGAAGCTTTCTTT
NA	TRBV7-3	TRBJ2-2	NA	CASSFIPGPSGTGELFF	TGTGCCAGCAGCTTCATCCCGGGTCCCTCTGGCACCGGGGAGCTGTTTTTT
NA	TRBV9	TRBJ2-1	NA	CASSVVWDSPLDNEQFF	TGTGCCAGCAGCGTAGTTTGGGACTCCCCTCTGGACAATGAGCAGTTCTTC
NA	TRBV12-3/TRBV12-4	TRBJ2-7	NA	CASSPQGSYEQYF	TGTGCCAGCAGTCCCCAGGGATCCTACGAGCAGTACTTC
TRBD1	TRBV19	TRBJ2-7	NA	CASSLHGTGIYEQYF	TGTGCCAGTAGCCTTCACGGGACAGGGATATACGAGCAGTACTTC
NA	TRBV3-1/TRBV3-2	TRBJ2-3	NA	CASSQAGADTQYF	TGTGCCAGCAGCCAAGCGGGGGCAGATACGCAGTATTTT
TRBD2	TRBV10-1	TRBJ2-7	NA	CASRIAGAGYEQYF	TGCGCCAGCAGGATAGCGGGAGCGGGCTACGAGCAGTACTTC
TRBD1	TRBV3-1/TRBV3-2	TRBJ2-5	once	CASSQLDRGLYYQETQYF	TGTGCCAGCAGCCAACTGGACAGGGGGCTCTATTATCAAGAGACCCAGTACTTC
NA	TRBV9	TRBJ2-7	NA	CASSVGQGHYEQYF	TGTGCCAGCAGCGTAGGTCAGGGGCACTACGAGCAGTACTTC
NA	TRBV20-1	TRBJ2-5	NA	CSALGSETQYF	TGCAGTGCCCTGGGCTCGGAGACCCAGTACTTC
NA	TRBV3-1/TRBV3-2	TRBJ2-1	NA	CASSPGGTPLTYNEQFF	TGTGCCAGCAGCCCAGGGGGGACTCCTCTAACTTACAATGAGCAGTTCTTC
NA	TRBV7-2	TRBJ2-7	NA	CASSHTHSYEQYF	TGTGCCAGCAGCCACACACACTCCTACGAGCAGTACTTC
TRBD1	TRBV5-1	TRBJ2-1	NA	CASSPGQGNYNEQFF	TGCGCCAGCAGCCCGGGACAGGGAAACTACAATGAGCAGTTCTTC
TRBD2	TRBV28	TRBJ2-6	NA	CASREVSGANVLTF	TGTGCCAGCCGGGAGGTCTCTGGGGCCAACGTCCTGACTTTC
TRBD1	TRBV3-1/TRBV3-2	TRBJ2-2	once	CASRAGGLNTGELFF	TGTGCCAGCAGAGCAGGGGGCCTGAACACCGGGGAGCTGTTTTTT
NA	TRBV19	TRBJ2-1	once	CASSIVSGVGEQFF	TGTGCCAGTAGTATAGTGAGTGGAGTTGGTGAGCAGTTCTTC
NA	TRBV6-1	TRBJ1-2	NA	CASSEAQGDGYTF	TGTGCCAGCAGTGAAGCACAGGGTGATGGCTACACCTTC
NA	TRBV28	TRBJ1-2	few	CAINVAPYGYTF	TGTGCCATCAACGTAGCCCCCTATGGCTACACCTTC
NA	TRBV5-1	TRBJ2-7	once	CASTAPETDSYEQYF	TGCGCCAGCACCGCCCCCGAGACAGACTCCTACGAGCAGTACTTC
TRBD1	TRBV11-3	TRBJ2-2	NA	CASSLRTGVNTGELFF	TGTGCCAGCAGCCTACGGACAGGGGTGAACACCGGGGAGCTGTTTTTT
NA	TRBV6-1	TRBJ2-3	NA	CASSDVGASTDTQYF	TGTGCCAGCAGTGATGTCGGTGCTAGCACAGATACGCAGTATTTT
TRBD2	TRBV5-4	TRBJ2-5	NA	CASSFKAGQETQYF	TGTGCCAGCAGCTTCAAAGCGGGGCAAGAGACCCAGTACTTC
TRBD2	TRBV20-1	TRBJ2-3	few	CSASWASGRTSTDTQYF	TGCAGTGCTAGTTGGGCTAGCGGGAGGACTAGCACAGATACGCAGTATTTT
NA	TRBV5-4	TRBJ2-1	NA	CASSLAPSSYNEQFF	TGTGCCAGCAGCTTAGCTCCGAGCTCCTACAATGAGCAGTTCTTC
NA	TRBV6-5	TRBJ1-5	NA	CASSRRQYNQPQHF	TGTGCCAGCAGTCGCCGACAGTACAATCAGCCCCAGCATTTT
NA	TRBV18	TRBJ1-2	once	CASSGSGRGSYGYTF	TGTGCCAGCTCAGGATCGGGGAGGGGGTCCTATGGCTACACCTTC
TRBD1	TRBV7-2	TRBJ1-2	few	CASSLQAAGGYGYTF	TGTGCCAGCAGCTTGCAGGCCGCAGGGGGCTATGGCTACACCTTC
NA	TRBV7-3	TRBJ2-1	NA	CASSLSGPNNNEQFF	TGTGCCAGCAGTTTAAGCGGGCCTAATAACAATGAGCAGTTCTTC
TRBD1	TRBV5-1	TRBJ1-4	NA	CASSLRQGDANEKLFF	TGCGCCAGCAGCTTACGACAGGGGGACGCTAATGAAAAACTGTTTTTT
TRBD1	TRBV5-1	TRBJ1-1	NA	CASSLGQGGNTEAFF	TGCGCCAGCAGCTTGGGACAGGGGGGAAACACTGAAGCTTTCTTT